The subject of this entry is one TCR beta chain. Its specificity is unknown. The data stem from a study of cytomegalovirus exposure and HLA in healthy donors. Study-wide results and caveats: Investigators reported 150 to 200 TCR beta chains as tied to cytomegalovirus. While the bulk of TCR sequences proved rare, some public TCRs turned up in many donors. Reportedly, cytomegalovirus status was diagnosed with high sensitivity and specificity.

Donors were drawn from the approximately 120-subject validation cohort, separate from the approximately 680-subject first cohort. Clones were sequenced by immunoSEQ multiplex PCR, and TCRdb holds only the in-frame ones, with some missing. The data show some 310,000 clones, over 75% seen once. The receptor's source is a man younger than 40 in good health and CMV-seronegative. The material sequenced was PBMCs.

The CDR3 nucleotides read TGTGCCAGCAGTTACAGACAGATCGGTGGCTACACCTTC. It codes for CASSYRQIGGYTF. This chain uses TRBV6-5 with TRBJ1-2, with D maybe TRBD1 (5 bases). The V gene lost 2 bases and the J gene lost 7 bases, with 11 bases spanning the gap. There are 13 residues in the CDR3. Looked up from germline, CDR1 is MNHEY and CDR2 is SVGAGI.